The 4 T cell receptor beta chains given below trace back to one sample, sequenced in a study of shared clonotypes between healthy human individuals. Produced via immunoSEQ multiplex PCR; TCRdb's table is partial and in-frame only. The table lists more than 2,000,000 clones, around nine tenths of them singletons. Sequences were obtained from naive CD4+ T cells sorted from blood. The subset denotes: CD45RA+ positively selected. Receptors were obtained from a man aged 18-30 years in good health.

The gene calls are TRBV9 and TRBJ1-5; possible D gene TRBD1, 5 bases. V was pared by 4 bases and J by 4 bases, with 12 bases between. The CDR3 sequence is 14 residues long. CDR1 is SGDLS and CDR2 is YYNGEE in the germline V gene. The CDR3 sequence is CASSPGSANQPQHF. CDR3 in DNA: TGTGCCAGCAGCCCAGGGTCAGCAAATCAGCCCCAGCATTTT.

This clone was seen just once. This rearrangement joins TRBV30 to TRBJ2-1, with D tentatively TRBD2 (6 bases). CDR3 length equals 15 residues. The germline V gene has CDR1 GTSNPN and CDR2 SVGIG (reference sequence). Trimming took off 3 bases at V and 6 bases at J, with 18 bases between the two ends. CDR3 nucleotides: TGTGCCTGGAGCGCTTGGTGGAGGGGCTCCAATGAGCAGTTCTTC. Encoded protein: CAWSAWWRGSNEQFF.

V usage is TRBV4-1 and J usage is TRBJ1-4, with D uncertain. Trimming took off 1 base at V and 6 bases at J, with 12 bases between the two ends. This CDR3 spans 15 amino acids. The germline V gene encodes CDR1 MGHRA and CDR2 YSYEKL. CDR3: CASSQGARTDEKLFF. The CDR3 DNA is TGCGCCAGCAGCCAAGGCGCGAGAACGGATGAAAAACTGTTTTTT.

The V gene is TRBV6-1, the J gene TRBJ1-1; possible D gene TRBD1, 5 bases. CDR1 and CDR2 from the germline V gene are MNHNS and SASEGT. V dropped 3 bases and J dropped 5 bases, with 16 bases sitting between them. This CDR3 is 15 amino acids long. CDR3 residues: CASSDAPGGYTEAFF. The CDR3 region has the DNA TGTGCCAGCAGTGACGCCCCTGGGGGATATACTGAAGCTTTCTTT.